This TCR beta chain was recovered during a study of CD8 T cells in ankylosing spondylitis. V lost 0 bases and J lost 5; bases outside the gene matches: 4. The germline V gene has CDR1 SGHRS and CDR2 YFSETQ. CDR3 length: 16 residues. The study, taken as a whole, reports: Among TCR beta sequences, a motif of eight highly homologous variants appeared characteristic of ankylosing spondylitis blood.

Quantitative 5'-RACE with molecular barcodes generated TCR beta libraries. TCRdb re-called the 5' RACE reads through MiXCR, storing one row per CDR3 protein. The sample yields around 130,000 distinct CDR3 sequences, roughly 9% seen once. Remarks on this clonotype: No antigen is known for it.

This TCR came from a male donor with ankylosing spondylitis or in good health (not recorded which). Sequencing used blood, either unsorted or a sorted T cell fraction (not recorded which). This chain connects TRBV5-1 to TRBJ2-1; 11 positions match TRBD1. The CDR3 is CASSLGTGQGDNEQFF. For the CDR3, the DNA is TGCGCCAGCAGCTTGGGGACGGGACAGGGGGACAATGAGCAGTTCTTC.